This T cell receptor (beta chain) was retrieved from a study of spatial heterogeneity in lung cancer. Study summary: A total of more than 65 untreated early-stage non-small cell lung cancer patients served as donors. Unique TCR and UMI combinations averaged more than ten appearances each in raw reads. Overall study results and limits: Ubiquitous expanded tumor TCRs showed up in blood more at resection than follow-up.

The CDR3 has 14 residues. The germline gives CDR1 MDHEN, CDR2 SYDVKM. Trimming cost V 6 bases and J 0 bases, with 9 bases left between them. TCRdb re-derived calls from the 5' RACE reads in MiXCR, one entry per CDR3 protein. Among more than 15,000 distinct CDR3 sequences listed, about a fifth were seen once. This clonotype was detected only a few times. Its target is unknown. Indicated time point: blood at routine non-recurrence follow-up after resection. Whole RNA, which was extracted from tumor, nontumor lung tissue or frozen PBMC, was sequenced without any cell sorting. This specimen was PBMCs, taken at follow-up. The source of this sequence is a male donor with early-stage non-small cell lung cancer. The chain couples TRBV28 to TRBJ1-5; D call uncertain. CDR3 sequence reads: CASSSLDSNQPQHF. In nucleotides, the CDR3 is TGTGCCAGCAGCTCGTTGGATAGCAATCAGCCCCAGCATTTT.